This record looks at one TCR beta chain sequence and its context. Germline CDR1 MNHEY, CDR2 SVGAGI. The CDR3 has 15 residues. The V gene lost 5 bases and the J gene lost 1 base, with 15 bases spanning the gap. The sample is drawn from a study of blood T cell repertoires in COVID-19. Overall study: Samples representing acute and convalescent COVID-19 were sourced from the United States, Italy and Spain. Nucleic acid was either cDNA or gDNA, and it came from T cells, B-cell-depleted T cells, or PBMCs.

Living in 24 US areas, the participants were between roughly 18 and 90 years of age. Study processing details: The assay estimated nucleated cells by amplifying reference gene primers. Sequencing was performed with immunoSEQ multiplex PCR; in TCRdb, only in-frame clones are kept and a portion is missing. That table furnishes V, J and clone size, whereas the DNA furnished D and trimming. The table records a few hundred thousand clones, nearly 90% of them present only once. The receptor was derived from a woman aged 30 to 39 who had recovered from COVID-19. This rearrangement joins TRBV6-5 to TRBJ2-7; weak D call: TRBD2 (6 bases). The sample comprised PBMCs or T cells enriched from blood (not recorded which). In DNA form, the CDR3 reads TGTGCCAGCAGTACCCGGGATAGCGGATCCTACGAGCAGTACTTC. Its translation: CASSTRDSGSYEQYF.